The 27 T cell receptor beta chains below were found in one sample sequenced in a study of shared clonotypes between healthy human individuals. Produced via immunoSEQ multiplex PCR; TCRdb's table is partial and in-frame only. Of 2 million to 2.5 million clones in the sample, 93% were seen once. What was sequenced was naive CD4+ T cells from PBMCs. Subset noted: CD45RA+ positively selected. All receptors come from a man aged 18-30 years in good health. Some clones in this sample may be carry-over from other donors' samples.

The chain employs TRBV25-1 and TRBJ2-7, with 11 bases identical to TRBD1. This CDR3 spans 15 amino acids. Trimming cost V 2 bases and J 3 bases; bases outside gene matches: 3. Looked up from germline, CDR1 is MGHDK and CDR2 is SYGVNS. CDR3 nucleotides: TGTGCCAGCAGTGAACCCGGGACAGGGGGCTACGAGCAGTACTTC. Amino acids: CASSEPGTGGYEQYF.

The chain combines TRBV10-1 with TRBJ1-1, with D hard to call. Trimming removed 4 bases from V and 3 bases from J, with 9 bases in between. The germline gives CDR1 WNHNN, CDR2 SYGVQD (reference sequence). There are 13 residues in the CDR3. The CDR3 DNA sequence: TGCGCCAGCAGTGTTAGGACGGACACTGAAGCTTTCTTT. Translating it yields CASSVRTDTEAFF.

The gene calls are TRBV7-9 and TRBJ1-5, with D tentatively TRBD1 (5 bases). Deletions cut 3 bases from V and 7 bases from J, with 10 bases between. This CDR3 is 13 amino acids long. Germline-derived CDR1 and CDR2 are SEHNR and FQNEAQ (reference sequence). The CDR3: CASSFGGGQPQHF. CDR3 bases: TGTGCCAGCAGCTTTGGGGGAGGGCAGCCCCAGCATTTT.

The gene calls are TRBV5-1 and TRBJ2-5, with D perhaps matching TRBD1 (6 bases). The germline V gene has CDR1 SGHRS and CDR2 YFSETQ. The CDR3 loop spans 13 amino acids. The ends were cut back, 7 bases at V and 5 bases at J, with 15 bases in the middle. The CDR3 loop is CASGDTGSETQYF. Written as DNA, the CDR3 is TGCGCCAGCGGGGACACAGGGTCGGAGACCCAGTACTTC. The full variable domain, with the rest looked up from reference TRBV5-1 and TRBJ2-5, is KAGVTQTPRYLIKTRGQQVTLSCSPISGHRSVSWYQQTPGQGLQFLFEYFSETQRNKGNFPGRFSGRQFSNSRSEMNVSTLELGDSALYLCASGDTGSETQYFGPGTRLLVL.

The chain couples TRBV11-2 to TRBJ2-1; a weak D match, TRBD2 (5 bases). Germline V gives CDR1 SGHAT, CDR2 FQNNGV. The CDR3 has 15 amino acids. V lost 1 base and J 5 bases, leaving 12 bases between the germline ends. CDR3 in DNA: TGTGCCAGCAGCTTAGTGGGCGGGCCGAACAATGAGCAGTTCTTC. It yields the protein CASSLVGGPNNEQFF.

The chain is built from TRBV11-1 and TRBJ2-5; D is perhaps TRBD1 (6 bases). Deletions cut 1 base from V and 7 bases from J, with 10 bases between. The CDR3 sequence is 13 residues long. Germline values: CDR1 SGHAT, CDR2 FQDESV (reference sequence). CDR3 amino acids: CASSLGGLGTQYF. Written as DNA, the CDR3 is TGTGCCAGCAGCTTAGGGGGGCTGGGGACCCAGTACTTC. The full variable domain, its missing parts supplied by reference TRBV11-1 and TRBJ2-5, is EAEVAQSPRYKITEKSQAVAFWCDPISGHATLYWYRQILGQGPELLVQFQDESVVDDSQLPKDRFSAERLKGVDSTLKIQPAELGDSAMYLCASSLGGLGTQYFGPGTRLLVL.

V gene TRBV7-9 combines with J gene TRBJ2-2; D not resolved. CDR1 is SEHNR and CDR2 is FQNEAQ in the germline V gene (reference sequence). The CDR3 extends over 14 amino acids. V gave up 6 bases and J gave up 5 bases, with 13 bases separating them. CDR3 bases: TGTGCCAGCAGACCACAGAGTCTAACCGGGGAGCTGTTTTTT. Protein product: CASRPQSLTGELFF.

This rearrangement joins TRBV29-1 to TRBJ1-2; D remains unclear. Trimming shortened V by 4 bases and J by 2 bases, and 8 bases separated the two germline ends. Germline values: CDR1 SQVTM, CDR2 ANQGSEA. The CDR3 covers 12 residues. The CDR3 DNA sequence: TGCAGCGTTGCCCGCGGGAACTATGGCTACACCTTC. It codes for CSVARGNYGYTF.

The chain uses TRBV29-1 and TRBJ2-7; D might be TRBD1 (6 bases). Trimming cost V 6 bases and J 0 bases, with 9 bases left between them. The CDR3 runs to 12 residues. The germline V gene has CDR1 SQVTM and CDR2 ANQGSEA. This CDR3 reads CSVRTVSYEQYF. The CDR3 DNA sequence: TGCAGCGTGAGGACAGTCTCCTACGAGCAGTACTTC.

The V gene is TRBV2, the J gene TRBJ1-1; D is unclear. Trimming left V 4 bases short and J 7 bases short, with 16 bases between. This CDR3 has 14 amino acids. Germline CDR1 reads SNHLY; CDR2 reads FYNNEI. The CDR3 DNA reads as TGTGCCAGCAGTGTGGTCAGAGCGAGGAATGAAGCTTTCTTT. Protein: CASSVVRARNEAFF.

The CDR3 sequence is CASSVVGAGGQDEQFF. The CDR3 DNA reads TGTGCCAGCAGCGTAGTAGGCGCGGGAGGGCAGGATGAGCAGTTCTTC. This sequence joins TRBV9 and TRBJ2-1; 9 positions agree with TRBD2. Germline CDR1 reads SGDLS; CDR2 reads YYNGEE. The CDR3 has 16 residues. J gave up 8 bases and V 0 bases, and 9 bases lay outside the gene matches.

The CDR3 region is CASSNEGRTTGELFF. The CDR3 bases are TGTGCCAGCAGTAACGAGGGTCGGACCACCGGGGAGCTGTTTTTT. This chain links TRBV2 with TRBJ2-2; TRBD2 might be the D (5 bases). Germline values: CDR1 SNHLY, CDR2 FYNNEI. This CDR3 has 15 residues. The V end lost 5 bases, the J end lost 4 bases, and 14 bases lay between the germline ends.

CDR3 sequence reads: CASSLRRLTDTQYF. CDR3 nucleotide sequence: TGTGCCAGCAGCTTAAGGCGGCTCACAGATACGCAGTATTTT. The rearrangement joins TRBV11-2 to TRBJ2-3, with no clear D. Looked up from germline, CDR1 is SGHAT and CDR2 is FQNNGV. The CDR3 has 14 amino acids. Trimming stripped 2 bases from V and 2 bases from J, with 8 bases between.

About this clone itself: Other DNA variants within this sample encode the same CDR3. The chain joins TRBV5-1 to TRBJ1-5, with D unresolved. Deletions cut 3 bases from V and 0 bases from J, with 10 bases between. The germline V gene encodes CDR1 SGHRS and CDR2 YFSETQ. The CDR3 loop spans 15 amino acids. The DNA for the CDR3 is TGCGCCAGCAGCTCCGATGGCGTTAGCAATCAGCCCCAGCATTTT. Residues: CASSSDGVSNQPQHF.

This rearrangement joins TRBV2 to TRBJ1-3; D gene uncertain. There are 14 residues in the CDR3. Germline V gene lookup returns CDR1 SNHLY and CDR2 FYNNEI. V shed 5 bases and J shed 0 bases, with 8 bases lying between them. The CDR3 loop reads CASSPHYSGNTIYF. The DNA of the CDR3 is TGTGCCAGCAGTCCTCATTACTCTGGAAACACCATATATTTT. The full variable domain, rest sourced from reference TRBV2 and TRBJ1-3, is EPEVTQTPSHQVTQMGQEVILRCVPISNHLYFYWYRQILGQKVEFLVSFYNNEISEKSEIFDDQFSVERPDGSNFTLKIRSTKLEDSAMYFCASSPHYSGNTIYFGEGSWLTVV.

The V and J genes are TRBV6-5 and TRBJ2-7, with D unclear. The V gene's germline CDR1 is MNHEY and CDR2 SVGAGI. The CDR3 is made up of 15 amino acids. V lost 2 bases to trimming and J lost 5 bases, with 16 bases between them. CDR3 DNA sequence: TGTGCCAGCAGTTACGCCTCGAGGATTGGTGACGAGCAGTACTTC. Its translation is CASSYASRIGDEQYF.

About this clone itself: An end of the junction does not agree with germline; a read error may underlie this. The chain couples TRBV28 to TRBJ2-5, with 8 bases matching TRBD2. Germline V gene data show CDR1 as MDHEN and CDR2 as SYDVKM. This CDR3 has 11 residues. DNA for the CDR3: TGTGCCAGCAGCCATCCCGGGACTAGTCACTTC. This translates into CASSHPGTSHF. The whole variable domain, remainder taken from reference TRBV28 and TRBJ2-5, is DVKVTQSSRYLVKRTGEKVFLECVQDMDHENMFWYRQDPGLGLRLIYFSYDVKMKEKGDIPEGYSVSREKKERFSLILESASTNQTSMYLCASSHPGTSHFGPGTRLLVL.

V usage is TRBV5-1 and J usage is TRBJ2-7; TRBD1 is a possible D gene (6 bases). The V gene's germline CDR1 is SGHRS and CDR2 YFSETQ. The germline V and J ends were trimmed by 1 base and 3 bases, with 8 bases remaining between them. The CDR3 sequence is 13 residues long. In DNA, the CDR3 is TGCGCCAGCAGCTTGAACAGGGTCTACGAGCAGTACTTC. The encoded protein is CASSLNRVYEQYF.

Note on this clone: One end of the junction varies from germline; a read error may be responsible. The V and J genes are TRBV29-1 and TRBJ1-2; D might be TRBD1 (5 bases). CDR1 is SQVTM, CDR2 ANQGSEA, per germline. CDR3 length equals 11 residues. CDR3 coding DNA: TGCACCGTAGAGAAGGACGGCAGGGCGACGTTC. Its protein product is CTVEKDGRATF.

Concerning this clone itself: Compared with germline, one end of the junction differs, possibly owing to a read error. J is TRBJ1-1 and V is TRBV27; D uncertain. Germline V gene data show CDR1 as MNHEY and CDR2 as SMNVEV (reference sequence). This CDR3 comprises 13 residues. In DNA form, the CDR3 reads TGTGCCAGCAGTTTCAAGCAGAACGCTGAAGCTTTCTTT. Its translation is CASSFKQNAEAFF.

This chain connects TRBV7-2 to TRBJ2-5; 7 positions agree with TRBD2. Germline-derived CDR1 and CDR2 are SGHTA and FQGNSA. CDR3 length equals 14 residues. With 3 bases clipped from V and 4 bases from J, the junction kept 5 bases outside the gene matches. CDR3 in amino acids: CASSFIWGGETQYF. CDR3 coding DNA: TGTGCCAGCAGCTTTATTTGGGGGGGAGAGACCCAGTACTTC.

The V and J genes are TRBV19 and TRBJ2-7; no clear D. Trimming left V 3 bases short and J 3 bases short, with 15 bases between. The CDR3 length is 15 residues. In germline, CDR1 is LNHDA, CDR2 SQIVND (reference sequence). The CDR3 protein is CASSIQTGRYYEQYF. The CDR3 bases are TGTGCCAGTAGTATTCAGACCGGGCGATACTACGAGCAGTACTTC.

The chain couples TRBV10-1 to TRBJ2-2; D uncertain. Germline CDR1 is WNHNN and CDR2 is SYGVQD (reference sequence). V lost 0 bases and J 5 bases, leaving 4 bases between the germline ends. The CDR3 covers 13 residues. The CDR3 DNA reads as TGCGCCAGCAGTGAGTCTTCGACCGGGGAGCTGTTTTTT. Its protein is CASSESSTGELFF.

The chain combines TRBV30 with TRBJ2-1; D call uncertain. The V and J ends lost 3 bases and 14 bases respectively, with 17 bases between them. CDR1 is GTSNPN and CDR2 is SVGIG in the germline V gene (reference sequence). The CDR3 covers 12 residues. The CDR3 nucleotides read TGTGCCTGGAGCCACACCCCTGAGCGAGAGTTCTTC. It is translated as CAWSHTPEREFF.

This clone was observed a single time. The chain carries TRBV7-2 and TRBJ2-1, with 11 bases aligning to TRBD2. The germline CDR1 and CDR2 sequences are SGHTA and FQGNSA. The CDR3 runs 16 residues. Losses at the gene ends were 0 bases for V and 10 bases for J; bases not matched to a gene: 8. This chain's CDR3 is CASSLAILAGGSEQFF. For the CDR3, the DNA is TGTGCCAGCAGCTTAGCGATCCTAGCGGGAGGCTCCGAGCAGTTCTTC.

The rearrangement links TRBV10-3 to TRBJ2-5; maybe TRBD1 (5 bases). CDR1 is ENHRY, CDR2 SYGVKD, per germline. Trimming removed 2 bases at V and 2 bases at J, with 6 bases between. This CDR3 has 13 amino acids. The CDR3 region has the DNA TGTGCCATCAGTGAGGGGGCTCAAGAGACCCAGTACTTC. It specifies CAISEGAQETQYF.

This clone was detected a few times. This CDR3 reads CASSLILRANVLTF. CDR3 coding DNA: TGTGCCAGTAGTCTCATTCTGAGGGCCAACGTCCTGACTTTC. The V call is TRBV19, the J call TRBJ2-6; D is ambiguous. V was trimmed by 5 bases and J by 5 bases, leaving 10 bases between them. CDR3 size: 14 residues. Germline V gene sequence: CDR1 LNHDA, CDR2 SQIVND (reference sequence).